The present TCR beta chain was sequenced within a study of a mutant IDH1 vaccine in newly diagnosed glioma. The wider study: Beginning 4-6 weeks after radiotherapy alone, or with temozolomide cycles, vaccination took place. Treated patients were roughly 60% male, roughly 40% female, mean age approximately 42 years. Most had both radiotherapy and temozolomide beforehand; others had only one.

This sample's time point: week 47, end of study. Doses comprised 300 ug of mutant IDH1 20-mer peptide each, plus topical imiquimod. The CDR3 is 14 amino acids. V gave up 5 bases and J gave up 1 base, with 15 bases separating them. Per the germline V gene, CDR1 is GTSNPN and CDR2 is SVGIG (reference sequence). Details on this clone: The antigen is undetermined.

Clones were sequenced by immunoSEQ multiplex PCR, and TCRdb holds only the in-frame ones, with some missing. Of tens of thousands of clones listed, about 80% were seen once; the top ten hold over 4.5%. The starting material was PBMCs, obtained from a glioma patient whose treatment included an IDH1 peptide vaccine. This TCR came from a man aged 50 to 60 with glioma. The gene calls are TRBV30 and TRBJ2-7; D unclear. The DNA of the CDR3 is TGTGCCTGGTCTAGGCCATATGGGTCCTACGAGCAGTACTTC. Translated: CAWSRPYGSYEQYF.